A selection of T cell receptor beta chains follows, all from one sample in a study of blood T cell repertoires in COVID-19. Using immunoSEQ multiplex PCR, the repertoire was profiled, and TCRdb retains in-frame clones only, with some absent. The profile shows approximately 170,000 clones, 82% of them singletons. Sequencing was performed on peripheral blood. The origin of the receptors is a woman aged 80 or over with active or convalescent COVID-19. The CDR3 runs from the conserved cysteine through the conserved F or W. A D gene is named only where the DNA matches it firmly. Size tells how often a clone was seen (once, few, many) or the class of an expanded clone, and some rows leave it out.

v_gene,d_gene,j_gene,abundance,CDR3nt,CDR3aa
TRBV29-1,TRBD1,TRBJ2-5,once,TGCAGCGTAGATCAGGGGGTCCAAGAGACCCAGTACTTC,CSVDQGVQETQYF
TRBV3-1/TRBV3-2,NA,TRBJ2-2,NA,TGTGCCAGCAGCCAGCAGGCAGGGGGGCTCCCCGGGGAGCTGTTTTTT,CASSQQAGGLPGELFF
TRBV5-1,NA,TRBJ2-1,NA,TGCGCCAGCAGCTTTGGGACTGATTACAATGAGCAGTTCTTC,CASSFGTDYNEQFF
TRBV24-1,TRBD2,TRBJ2-3,NA,TGTGCCACCAGTTATTGCGGGAGGGCCGAAGATACGCAGTATTTT,CATSYCGRAEDTQYF
TRBV5-8,TRBD1,TRBJ1-1,few,TGTGCCAGCAGCCAGGGACAGCCCGGCACTGAAGCTTTCTTT,CASSQGQPGTEAFF
TRBV18,TRBD1,TRBJ2-2,NA,TGTGCCAGCTCACCACCGGGACAGGGTGGCACCGGGGAGCTGTTTTTT,CASSPPGQGGTGELFF
TRBV9,NA,TRBJ2-7,few,TGTGCCAGCAGCGTATATCCCTCAGACTACGAGCAGTACTTC,CASSVYPSDYEQYF
TRBV2,TRBD1,TRBJ1-1,NA,TGTGCCAGTACAGGGGCCCTGAACACTGAAGCTTTCTTT,CASTGALNTEAFF
TRBV3-1/TRBV3-2,NA,TRBJ1-2,NA,TGTGCCAGCAGCCCCTCCGGGACATCTAACTATGGCTACACCTTC,CASSPSGTSNYGYTF
TRBV7-8,TRBD1,TRBJ2-7,NA,TGTGCCAGCAGCATGGGACAGGGGGCCTACTACGAGCAGTACTTC,CASSMGQGAYYEQYF
TRBV19,NA,TRBJ2-5,NA,TGTGCCAGTAGTGGCGCATGGGGGCCTGGGAAGACCCAGTACTTC,CASSGAWGPGKTQYF
TRBV5-6,NA,TRBJ2-7,NA,TGTGCCAGCAGCTGGGGGGACAGTCTCTACGAGCAGTACTTC,CASSWGDSLYEQYF
TRBV24-1,TRBD1,TRBJ1-1,NA,TGTGCCACCAGTGAATCCGGGACAGGCCTTTTCTTT,CATSESGTGLFF
TRBV6-2/TRBV6-3,TRBD1,TRBJ1-2,NA,TGTGCCAGCAGTTACCTCACAGGGACAGGGAGGATCTATGGCTACACCTTC,CASSYLTGTGRIYGYTF